A selection of T cell receptor beta chains follows, all from one sample in a study of blood T cell repertoires in COVID-19. This table comes from immunoSEQ multiplex PCR, and its TCRdb copy is limited to in-frame clones, with some not included. Of about 11,000 clones in the sample, roughly 90% were seen once. Specimen: peripheral blood. The receptor set was obtained from a human donor in a cohort sampled during active COVID-19. Each CDR3 is given with its conserved first and last residue. A D gene is named only where the DNA matches it firmly. Not all rows give a size; the values are once, few, many and, for expanded clones, a class.

DNA	CDR3	J	D	size	V
TGTGCCAGCAGCTCGCCACTGGGGCAGGGGTCACTCACAGATACGCAGTATTTT	CASSSPLGQGSLTDTQYF	TRBJ2-3	NA	NA	TRBV5-5
TGTGCCAGCAGCTTGGAAGGGCGGGGTGACAATGAGCAGTTCTTC	CASSLEGRGDNEQFF	TRBJ2-1	NA	NA	TRBV5-8
TGTGCCAGCAGGCCAGAGGGAACATTAGATGAAGCTTTCTTT	CASRPEGTLDEAFF	TRBJ1-1	NA	NA	TRBV13
TGTGCCAGCAACGGGGGAGATACGCAGTATTTT	CASNGGDTQYF	TRBJ2-3	NA	NA	TRBV6-5
TGTGCCTGGAGTAAGCGGGGGCTAGTCGGGGAGCTGTTTTTT	CAWSKRGLVGELFF	TRBJ2-2	TRBD2	few	TRBV30
TGTGCCAGCAGCTTACGGGACAGCGTGGGGTTCTACGAGCAGTACTTC	CASSLRDSVGFYEQYF	TRBJ2-7	TRBD1	NA	TRBV7-9
TGTGCCAGTAGTATCTCTACTTTGAATGCTTTCTTT	CASSISTLNAFF	TRBJ1-1	NA	few	TRBV19
TGTGCCAGCAGCGTAGGGGAGGGTTTTAGCTATGGCTACACCTTC	CASSVGEGFSYGYTF	TRBJ1-2	NA	NA	TRBV9
TGTGCCAGAACGACGGGGTATAATTCACCCCTCCACTTT	CARTTGYNSPLHF	TRBJ1-6	NA	NA	TRBV30
TGTGCCAGCACCTTGACAGGGGGTAATTCACCCCTCCACTTT	CASTLTGGNSPLHF	TRBJ1-6	TRBD1	NA	TRBV2
TGTGCCAGCGGAGTAACAGCGGTTTACCAAGAGACCCAGTACTTC	CASGVTAVYQETQYF	TRBJ2-5	NA	NA	TRBV6-6
TGTGCCTGGAGCAGGCGGGGAGGGGGGAACACTGAAGCTTTCTTT	CAWSRRGGGNTEAFF	TRBJ1-1	NA	NA	TRBV30
TGTGCCTGGATAAACAGGGCGGGCGGGGAGCTGTTTTTT	CAWINRAGGELFF	TRBJ2-2	NA	NA	TRBV30
TGTGCCAGCAGTTCCCCATACGAGCAGTACTTC	CASSSPYEQYF	TRBJ2-7	NA	NA	TRBV28
TGTGCCATCAGTGAGTCCGACAGGATTATGAACACTGAAGCTTTCTTT	CAISESDRIMNTEAFF	TRBJ1-1	NA	once	TRBV10-3
TGTGCCAGCAGTGCCCAGCCCCCGGGCTACGAGCAGTACTTC	CASSAQPPGYEQYF	TRBJ2-7	NA	NA	TRBV25-1
TGTGCCATCAGTCCCCAGTGGGGCGCTGAAGCTTTCTTT	CAISPQWGAEAFF	TRBJ1-1	NA	NA	TRBV10-3
TGTGCCATCAGTGACCGATCTAGACAGCAGTTCTTC	CAISDRSRQQFF	TRBJ2-1	NA	NA	TRBV10-3
TGTGCCAGCAGTGAACAGACAGGGGGCAATCAGCCCCAGCATTTT	CASSEQTGGNQPQHF	TRBJ1-5	TRBD1	NA	TRBV6-1
TGTGCCAGCAACCCCTGGGGGGGTAATTCACCCCTCCACTTT	CASNPWGGNSPLHF	TRBJ1-6	NA	NA	TRBV9
TGTGCCAGCAGCATCAACTACGAGCAGTACTTC	CASSINYEQYF	TRBJ2-7	NA	NA	TRBV5-8
TGTGCCAGCAGCCAAGAGGGACTAGCGAGAAACAATGAGCAGTTCTTC	CASSQEGLARNNEQFF	TRBJ2-1	TRBD2	NA	TRBV3-1/TRBV3-2
TGTGCCAGCAGCTTGGGGACAGGGCACCAGGGAGAGACCCAGTACTTC	CASSLGTGHQGETQYF	TRBJ2-5	TRBD1	NA	TRBV5-4
TGTGCCAGCAGCCCCGACGGGGACAATGAGCAGTTCTTC	CASSPDGDNEQFF	TRBJ2-1	NA	NA	TRBV3-1/TRBV3-2
TGTGCCAGCAGCCCCCCTCAGGGATCACCCCTCCACTTT	CASSPPQGSPLHF	TRBJ1-6	NA	NA	TRBV11-1
TGCGCCAGCAGCTTGGGCGGAAGCTCCTACGAGCAGTACTTC	CASSLGGSSYEQYF	TRBJ2-7	NA	once	TRBV5-1
TGTGCCAGCTCACGACAGGGGACCCCTGCGGCTAATGAAAAACTGTTTTTT	CASSRQGTPAANEKLFF	TRBJ1-4	TRBD1	NA	TRBV18
TGTGCCAGCAGCCAGACAAGTTCCGGGACAGGGAGGATGAATGAGCAGTTCTTC	CASSQTSSGTGRMNEQFF	TRBJ2-1	TRBD1	NA	TRBV7-9
TGTGCCAGCAGACGGGATAGGACAGGGGAAGTTGGCTACACCTTC	CASRRDRTGEVGYTF	TRBJ1-2	TRBD1	few	TRBV7-8
TGTGCCAGCAGCCAAGCTGGGGGGGGATCCTACGAGCAGTACTTC	CASSQAGGGSYEQYF	TRBJ2-7	TRBD2	NA	TRBV3-1/TRBV3-2
TGTGCCAGTAGTCTCGGGGTCAACTCTGGAAACACCATATATTTT	CASSLGVNSGNTIYF	TRBJ1-3	NA	NA	TRBV19
TGCGCCAGCAGTGAGTCGTGGACAGCCACAGATACGCAGTATTTT	CASSESWTATDTQYF	TRBJ2-3	NA	NA	TRBV10-1
TGCAGCGTTGCCCCGGGACAGCGCTATGGCTACACCTTC	CSVAPGQRYGYTF	TRBJ1-2	TRBD1	NA	TRBV29-1
TGCGCCAGCAGCTTGGCCGGGTATGGCTACACCTTC	CASSLAGYGYTF	TRBJ1-2	NA	NA	TRBV5-1
TGTGCCAGCAGCTCATCGACTAGCGGCACAGATACGCAGTATTTT	CASSSSTSGTDTQYF	TRBJ2-3	TRBD2	NA	TRBV7-2
TGTGCCAGCAGTGAGTTGAGCACTGAAGCTTTCTTT	CASSELSTEAFF	TRBJ1-1	NA	NA	TRBV6-1
TGTGCCAGCAGTCGCCGGGACAATAATTCACCCCTCCACTTT	CASSRRDNNSPLHF	TRBJ1-6	NA	NA	TRBV27
TGTGCCAGCAGTTCCAGCGGGGGGGCGGAGACCCAGTACTTC	CASSSSGGAETQYF	TRBJ2-5	TRBD2	once	TRBV6-6
TGTGCCAGCAGCTTCGGACTAGCGGGGAGCACAGATACGCAGTATTTT	CASSFGLAGSTDTQYF	TRBJ2-3	TRBD2	NA	TRBV13
TGTGCCAGCAGTCTGAGAATAACGATCGGGACAAATCAGCCCCAGCATTTT	CASSLRITIGTNQPQHF	TRBJ1-5	NA	NA	TRBV2
TGTGCCAGCTCACCACCCCTGGCACGCTCCTACGAGCAGTACTTC	CASSPPLARSYEQYF	TRBJ2-7	NA	NA	TRBV18
TGTGCCAGCAGCTCGGGACTGCCTAATGAAAAACTGTTTTTT	CASSSGLPNEKLFF	TRBJ1-4	NA	NA	TRBV13
TGCGCCAGCAGCTTGACCCTAGGTGAGCCCCAAGAGACCCAGTACTTC	CASSLTLGEPQETQYF	TRBJ2-5	NA	NA	TRBV5-1
TGTGCCAGCAGCTTCCTGGACACCCCTGAAGCTTTCTTT	CASSFLDTPEAFF	TRBJ1-1	NA	NA	TRBV7-9
TGTGCCACCCGAACTGACGGACGGGGCTCCTACGAGCAGTACTTC	CATRTDGRGSYEQYF	TRBJ2-7	NA	NA	TRBV6-5
TGTGCCAGTAGCCAGGCTCTTACAGGGGGCACTGAAGCTTTCTTT	CASSQALTGGTEAFF	TRBJ1-1	TRBD1	NA	TRBV19
TGTGCCCAGAGGAGGGGAGATACGCAGTATTTT	CAQRRGDTQYF	TRBJ2-3	NA	NA	TRBV30
TGTGCCAGTAGTATGGGACTGATGTCCTACGAGCAGTACTTC	CASSMGLMSYEQYF	TRBJ2-7	NA	NA	TRBV19
TGCGCCAGCAGCCCCCTCGGGACTAGTCAAGAGACCCAGTACTTC	CASSPLGTSQETQYF	TRBJ2-5	TRBD2	NA	TRBV5-1
TGTGCCAGCAGTTACTCTGGGGAGATTGGTGAAAAACTGTTTTTT	CASSYSGEIGEKLFF	TRBJ1-4	NA	NA	TRBV6-5
TGTGCCAGCAGTGAATTGATAGTGGGCGAGTACGAGCAGTACTTC	CASSELIVGEYEQYF	TRBJ2-7	NA	NA	TRBV2
TGTGCCAGCTCACCTAGGACAGATTATAATTCACCCCTCCACTTT	CASSPRTDYNSPLHF	TRBJ1-6	NA	NA	TRBV18
TGCGCCAGCAGCGAAACAGGGGGCCTTCACCCCAACATGCTCCATGGCTTCTACGAGCAGTACTTC	CASSETGGLHPNMLHGFYEQYF	TRBJ2-7	TRBD1	NA	TRBV5-1
TGTGCCAGCAGTTTCGGCAGGGCTGGAAACACCATATATTTT	CASSFGRAGNTIYF	TRBJ1-3	NA	NA	TRBV27
TGCGCCAGCCGTGGATCGACAGGGAAAGAGACCCAGTACTTC	CASRGSTGKETQYF	TRBJ2-5	TRBD1	NA	TRBV5-1